Below are 17 T cell receptor beta chains sequenced from a single sample in a study of monozygotic twins with inflammatory bowel disease. TCRdb reprocessed the 5' RACE reads; each CDR3 protein has one entry and no DNA is given. The ten most abundant clones cover roughly 7% of a sample with 150,000 or so distinct CDR3 sequences. Sequencing input: blood. These receptors originate from a human donor with ulcerative colitis or Crohn's disease, or a healthy co-twin of an affected twin (not recorded which).

This sequence joins TRBV7-2 and TRBJ2-5; TCRdb's D call of TRBD1 is untestable without DNA. Germline V gene lookup returns CDR1 SGHTA and CDR2 FQGNSA. The CDR3 length is 15 residues. CDR3: CASSLRDGGIETQYF.

The V and J genes are TRBV5-1 and TRBJ1-4. The CDR3 runs to 13 residues. CDR1 and CDR2 from the germline V gene are SGHRS and YFSETQ. The chain's CDR3 is CASSSGGGEKLFF.

The J gene is TRBJ1-4, the V gene TRBV2; TCRdb's D call of TRBD1 is untestable without DNA. CDR1 is SNHLY, CDR2 FYNNEI, per germline. CDR3 length equals 14 residues. This chain's CDR3 is CASSEAWTDEKLFF.

This chain connects TRBV29-1 to TRBJ2-2; absent DNA, TCRdb's TRBD1 call cannot be checked. Germline loops: CDR1 SQVTM, CDR2 ANQGSEA. The CDR3 loop spans 14 amino acids. The CDR3 protein is CSVRRAGGTGELFF.

The rearrangement links TRBV14 to TRBJ2-7; the TCRdb D gene call, TRBD1, has no DNA to confirm it. The CDR3 loop spans 14 amino acids. The germline V gene has CDR1 SGHDN and CDR2 FVKESK. This chain's CDR3 is CASSLRDEDYEQYF.

This chain joins TRBV4-3 and TRBJ1-1; with no DNA, the TCRdb D assignment of TRBD1 cannot be verified. The CDR3 runs 16 residues. Germline V gene sequence: CDR1 LGHNA, CDR2 YSLEER. The CDR3 region is CASSQAPTGQLTEAFF.

The rearrangement uses TRBV20-1 and TRBJ2-1; the TCRdb D gene call, TRBD1, has no DNA to confirm it. The CDR3 length is 14 residues. Germline CDR1 is DFQATT and CDR2 is SNEGSKA (reference sequence). This chain's CDR3 is CSARDRGSGNEQFF.

The gene calls are TRBV4-3 and TRBJ2-3; the TCRdb call, TRBD2, lacks DNA for checking. The CDR3 contains 16 residues. The germline gives CDR1 LGHNA, CDR2 YSLEER. This chain's CDR3 is CASSQEISVSTDTQYF.

The gene calls are TRBV7-2 and TRBJ1-2. The CDR3 covers 12 residues. Per germline, CDR1 SGHTA and CDR2 FQGNSA. The CDR3 protein is CASSLITYGYTF.

The chain links TRBV11-1 to TRBJ2-2; without DNA, the TCRdb call of TRBD2 cannot be checked. The CDR3 sequence is 18 residues long. Germline CDR1 reads SGHAT; CDR2 reads FQDESV (reference sequence). The CDR3 protein is CASSLALRTSGGGRELFF.

The CDR3 protein is CASSPSGRQAYEQYF. The chain has TRBV5-1 and TRBJ2-7; checking the TCRdb D call of TRBD2 is not possible without DNA. The CDR3 contains 15 residues. CDR1 is SGHRS, CDR2 YFSETQ, per germline.

The chain uses TRBV20-1 and TRBJ2-5. In germline, CDR1 is DFQATT, CDR2 SNEGSKA (reference sequence). The CDR3 length is 13 residues. CDR3 sequence reads: CSARLGRIETQYF.

The CDR3 loop reads CASSPGLAENSYEQYF. This rearrangement joins TRBV7-6 to TRBJ2-7; the TCRdb call, TRBD2, lacks DNA for checking. This CDR3 comprises 16 residues. Looked up from germline, CDR1 is SGHVS and CDR2 is FNYEAQ.

The V call is TRBV5-1, the J call TRBJ1-5; the D call of TRBD1 rests on TCRdb alone, since no DNA is present to check it. This CDR3 region has 15 residues. Germline V CDR1 and CDR2: SGHRS, YFSETQ. The CDR3 here is CASSPSPGNGQPQHF. The full variable domain, in which reference TRBV5-1 and TRBJ1-5 provide the parts outside the CDR3, is KAGVTQTPRYLIKTRGQQVTLSCSPISGHRSVSWYQQTPGQGLQFLFEYFSETQRNKGNFPGRFSGRQFSNSRSEMNVSTLELGDSALYLCASSPSPGNGQPQHFGDGTRLSIL.

CDR3: CAWSVQGGAYEQYF. This chain joins TRBV30 and TRBJ2-7; TCRdb lists TRBD1, though no DNA is available to test this call. Germline V gene lookup returns CDR1 GTSNPN and CDR2 SVGIG (reference sequence). CDR3 length: 14 amino acids.

This chain joins TRBV21-1 and TRBJ2-3; lacking DNA, the TRBD2 call made by TCRdb goes unchecked. TRBV21-1 has pseudogene status. The CDR3 consists of 16 residues. The CDR3 is CASSKATSIRTDTQYF.

V is TRBV14 and J is TRBJ2-2. The CDR3 is 14 residues long. CDR1 is SGHDN, CDR2 FVKESK, per germline. The CDR3 sequence: CASSQAWFTGELFF.